This T cell receptor beta chain comes out of a study of T cells in Graves' hyperthyroidism and ophthalmopathy. Findings and limits, study-wide: The model anticipated ophthalmopathy a median around six months pre-onset.

Notes on this clonotype: Its specificity is unknown.

With 0 bases removed from V and 5 bases from J, the gap between germline ends came to 10 bases. This CDR3 is built from 15 residues. The germline CDR1 and CDR2 sequences are LNHNV and YYDKDF (reference sequence). Patients between 18 and 65 years old had hyperthyroidism, newly diagnosed and lasting under 2 months. PBMCs stemmed from around 10 ml fresh peripheral blood. Amplification of TCR beta CDR3 regions used RNA as the template. The TCR CDR3 was amplified in a first-round RT-PCR using the HTBI primer set. One entry per CDR3 protein, called by TCRdb with MiXCR from the multiplex PCR reads. This table holds more than 300,000 distinct CDR3 sequences, about 15% found once.

The sample was blood. This sequence was found in a young woman with Graves' hyperthyroidism that later progressed to Graves' ophthalmopathy. The chain employs TRBV15 and TRBJ1-4; no reliable D call. The DNA of the CDR3 is TGTGCCACCAGCAGAGATGAACAGATAAATGAAAAACTGTTTTTT. It specifies CATSRDEQINEKLFF.